This is a list of T cell receptor beta chains from one sample in a study of blood T cell repertoires in COVID-19. TCRdb's copy holds only in-frame clones and misses some; the assay was immunoSEQ multiplex PCR. The sample comprises about 310,000 clones, roughly 87% of which are singletons, and 1% rests with the top ten. The specimen sequenced was peripheral blood. The origin of the receptors is a man between 50 and 59 years old with active or convalescent COVID-19. Each CDR3 is given with its conserved first and last residue. D genes are given only for firm matches. Some rows mark clone size as missing; the rest say once, few, many or name a class of expanded clone.

CDR3: CASSYTTFGNTIYF; DNA: TGTGCCAGCAGTTACACTACCTTTGGAAACACCATATATTTT; D: .; J: TRBJ1-3; size: few; V: TRBV6-5
CDR3: CASSLSTFNYGYTF; DNA: TGTGCCAGCAGCTTAAGCACGTTCAACTATGGCTACACCTTC; D: .; J: TRBJ1-2; size: .; V: TRBV7-2
CDR3: CASSLYTEAFF; DNA: TGTGCCAGCAGTCTCTACACTGAAGCTTTCTTT; D: .; J: TRBJ1-1; size: .; V: TRBV28
CDR3: CASSQTRPGDNSPLHF; DNA: TGTGCCAGCAGCCAAACCCGCCCGGGGGATAATTCACCCCTCCACTTT; D: .; J: TRBJ1-6; size: few; V: TRBV3-1/TRBV3-2
CDR3: CASSLSGHYSNYGYTF; DNA: TGTGCCAGCAGTTTATCGGGACACTATTCTAACTATGGCTACACCTTC; D: .; J: TRBJ1-2; size: .; V: TRBV27
CDR3: CASSSTGSNYGYTF; DNA: TGTGCCAGCAGCTCCACCGGGAGTAACTATGGCTACACCTTC; D: .; J: TRBJ1-2; size: .; V: TRBV6-6
CDR3: CASSYSGRWNEQFF; DNA: TGTGCCAGCTCCTATAGCGGGAGATGGAATGAGCAGTTCTTC; D: TRBD2; J: TRBJ2-1; size: .; V: TRBV3-1/TRBV3-2
CDR3: CASSDWGRFMNTEAFF; DNA: TGTGCCAGCAGTGATTGGGGCCGATTTATGAACACTGAAGCTTTCTTT; D: .; J: TRBJ1-1; size: .; V: TRBV6-4
CDR3: CASSPVSGDEQFF; DNA: TGTGCCAGCTCACCAGTCTCGGGGGATGAGCAGTTCTTC; D: .; J: TRBJ2-1; size: .; V: TRBV18
CDR3: CASSQIGQDYNEQFF; DNA: TGTGCCAGCAGCCAAATCGGACAGGACTACAATGAGCAGTTCTTC; D: TRBD1; J: TRBJ2-1; size: few; V: TRBV3-1/TRBV3-2
CDR3: CASSFLSFESYGYTF; DNA: TGTGCCAGCAGCTTCCTCTCGTTTGAGTCCTATGGCTACACCTTC; D: .; J: TRBJ1-2; size: .; V: TRBV5-4
CDR3: CASRRDRLTDTQYF; DNA: TGTGCCAGCCGAAGGGACAGACTCACAGATACGCAGTATTTT; D: TRBD1; J: TRBJ2-3; size: .; V: TRBV19
CDR3: CASSLTGTVDTEAFF; DNA: TGTGCCAGCAGCTTAACGGGGACAGTGGACACTGAAGCTTTCTTT; D: TRBD1; J: TRBJ1-1; size: .; V: TRBV7-3
CDR3: CASSLDGAGGNYEQYF; DNA: TGCGCCAGCAGCTTGGACGGCGCGGGGGGGAACTACGAGCAGTACTTC; D: TRBD2; J: TRBJ2-7; size: .; V: TRBV5-1
CDR3: CATSGAPPKNEQYF; DNA: TGTGCCACCAGTGGGGCGCCGCCGAAGAACGAGCAGTACTTC; D: .; J: TRBJ2-7; size: once; V: TRBV24-1
CDR3: CASSYPTGVRGELFF; DNA: TGTGCCAGCAGTTACCCGACAGGGGTCAGGGGGGAGCTGTTTTTT; D: TRBD1; J: TRBJ2-2; size: .; V: TRBV6-6
CDR3: CASSLGAGGTSGGYNEQFF; DNA: TGTGCCAGCAGCTTAGGAGCCGGGGGAACTAGCGGGGGGTACAATGAGCAGTTCTTC; D: TRBD2; J: TRBJ2-1; size: once; V: TRBV11-3
CDR3: CASSVSGGGGELFF; DNA: TGTGCCAGCAGTGTGTCGGGGGGCGGCGGGGAGCTGTTTTTT; D: .; J: TRBJ2-2; size: .; V: TRBV2
CDR3: CASSLRGGVGQPQHF; DNA: TGTGCCAGCAGCTTAAGGGGAGGGGTTGGTCAGCCCCAGCATTTT; D: .; J: TRBJ1-5; size: .; V: TRBV7-2
CDR3: CARAGTGGFSNQPQHF; DNA: TGTGCCAGGGCCGGGACAGGGGGCTTTAGCAATCAGCCCCAGCATTTT; D: TRBD1; J: TRBJ1-5; size: .; V: TRBV19
CDR3: CAWSRTLSPLHF; DNA: TGTGCCTGGAGTCGGACACTATCACCCCTCCACTTT; D: .; J: TRBJ1-6; size: .; V: TRBV30
CDR3: CAISESKGGGGYEQYF; DNA: TGTGCCATCAGTGAGTCGAAAGGGGGGGGCGGCTACGAGCAGTACTTC; D: .; J: TRBJ2-7; size: once; V: TRBV10-3
CDR3: CSVLRGGRPNTGELFF; DNA: TGCAGCGTCCTAAGGGGGGGGCGGCCTAACACCGGGGAGCTGTTTTTT; D: .; J: TRBJ2-2; size: .; V: TRBV29-1
CDR3: CASSAGLAMDEQFF; DNA: TGCGCCAGCAGCGCGGGACTGGCCATGGATGAGCAGTTCTTC; D: .; J: TRBJ2-1; size: .; V: TRBV5-1
CDR3: CASKLQGAREETQYF; DNA: TGTGCCAGCAAACTACAGGGGGCGAGGGAAGAGACCCAGTACTTC; D: TRBD1; J: TRBJ2-5; size: .; V: TRBV6-5
CDR3: CASGGGSSNYGYTF; DNA: TGTGCCAGCGGGGGCGGCTCTTCTAACTATGGCTACACCTTC; D: .; J: TRBJ1-2; size: .; V: TRBV7-2
CDR3: CASSPRDNQPQHF; DNA: TGTGCCAGCAGTCCCAGGGACAATCAGCCCCAGCATTTT; D: .; J: TRBJ1-5; size: .; V: TRBV2
CDR3: CASRTPRTGGYGYTF; DNA: TGTGCCAGCAGAACCCCGAGGACAGGGGGCTATGGCTACACCTTC; D: TRBD1; J: TRBJ1-2; size: .; V: TRBV28
CDR3: CASSEGANYGYTF; DNA: TGTGCCAGCAGTGAAGGGGCGAACTATGGCTACACCTTC; D: .; J: TRBJ1-2; size: .; V: TRBV25-1
CDR3: CATSDPPGLAGGNNEQFF; DNA: TGTGCCACCAGTGATCCCCCAGGACTAGCGGGGGGAAACAATGAGCAGTTCTTC; D: TRBD2; J: TRBJ2-1; size: .; V: TRBV24-1
CDR3: CASSPMGGGNQPQHF; DNA: TGCGCCAGCAGCCCCATGGGCGGGGGGAATCAGCCCCAGCATTTT; D: .; J: TRBJ1-5; size: .; V: TRBV4-3
CDR3: CASSLASSGANVLTF; DNA: TGTGCCAGCAGCTTGGCGAGTTCGGGGGCCAACGTCCTGACTTTC; D: .; J: TRBJ2-6; size: .; V: TRBV5-6
CDR3: CASSQNRVFGKLFF; DNA: TGTGCCAGCAGCCAAAACAGGGTATTTGGAAAACTGTTTTTT; D: .; J: TRBJ1-4; size: .; V: TRBV3-1/TRBV3-2
CDR3: CATSRDRQRQETQYF; DNA: TGTGCCACCAGCAGAGATAGGCAGAGGCAAGAGACCCAGTACTTC; D: .; J: TRBJ2-5; size: .; V: TRBV15
CDR3: CASSEQGNEQFF; DNA: TGTGCCAGCAGCGAGCAGGGTAATGAGCAGTTCTTC; D: .; J: TRBJ2-1; size: .; V: TRBV27
CDR3: CASSIRTTGNEQYF; DNA: TGTGCCAGTAGTATTCGTACGACAGGCAACGAGCAGTACTTC; D: .; J: TRBJ2-7; size: .; V: TRBV19
CDR3: CASSYDTNYGYTF; DNA: TGTGCCAGCAGCTATGACACGAACTATGGCTACACCTTC; D: .; J: TRBJ1-2; size: .; V: TRBV13
CDR3: CAWSRDSKFYGYTF; DNA: TGTGCCTGGAGCCGAGACAGCAAGTTCTATGGCTACACCTTC; D: .; J: TRBJ1-2; size: .; V: TRBV30
CDR3: CATRRANTGELFF; DNA: TGTGCCACCAGACGGGCGAACACCGGGGAGCTGTTTTTT; D: .; J: TRBJ2-2; size: .; V: TRBV15
CDR3: CASSRTRDSSPNEQFF; DNA: TGTGCCAGCAGTCGGACCCGGGACTCCTCTCCCAATGAGCAGTTCTTC; D: .; J: TRBJ2-1; size: .; V: TRBV6-2/TRBV6-3
CDR3: CASSLLPQGIQYF; DNA: TGTGCCAGCAGCTTGCTCCCCCAGGGCATTCAGTACTTC; D: .; J: TRBJ2-4; size: .; V: TRBV5-6
CDR3: CASSPNRAPYEQYF; DNA: TGCGCCAGCAGCCCTAACAGGGCTCCGTACGAGCAGTACTTC; D: .; J: TRBJ2-7; size: few; V: TRBV4-1
CDR3: CASSSGLATRTDTQYF; DNA: TGTGCCAGCAGCTCCGGACTTGCCACCCGCACAGATACGCAGTATTTT; D: .; J: TRBJ2-3; size: .; V: TRBV11-2
CDR3: CASSAEEGQPQHF; DNA: TGTGCCAGCAGTGCGGAGGAAGGTCAGCCCCAGCATTTT; D: .; J: TRBJ1-5; size: .; V: TRBV6-4
CDR3: CASSRGLAEAEQFF; DNA: TGTGCCAGCAGCCGCGGACTAGCAGAGGCTGAGCAGTTCTTC; D: TRBD2; J: TRBJ2-1; size: .; V: TRBV5-4
CDR3: CASRPGQGYGYTF; DNA: TGCGCCAGCCGCCCCGGACAGGGCTATGGCTACACCTTC; D: TRBD1; J: TRBJ1-2; size: .; V: TRBV5-1
CDR3: CASSPGANTGELFF; DNA: TGTGCCAGCAGCCCAGGCGCGAACACCGGGGAGCTGTTTTTT; D: .; J: TRBJ2-2; size: .; V: TRBV14
CDR3: CAWKKDSLNTEAFF; DNA: TGTGCCTGGAAAAAAGACAGTCTGAACACTGAAGCTTTCTTT; D: .; J: TRBJ1-1; size: .; V: TRBV30
CDR3: CASSGLNEKLFF; DNA: TGTGCCAGCAGTGGGCTTAATGAAAAACTGTTTTTT; D: .; J: TRBJ1-4; size: .; V: TRBV2
CDR3: CASSPADSGNTIYF; DNA: TGTGCCAGCTCACCCGCAGACTCTGGAAACACCATATATTTT; D: .; J: TRBJ1-3; size: once; V: TRBV18
CDR3: CASSPQGLWGDEQFF; DNA: TGTGCCAGCAGCCCCCAGGGACTTTGGGGCGATGAGCAGTTCTTC; D: .; J: TRBJ2-1; size: .; V: TRBV11-2
CDR3: CASSQTGGGNQPQHF; DNA: TGCGCCAGCAGCCAGACAGGGGGCGGCAATCAGCCCCAGCATTTT; D: TRBD1; J: TRBJ1-5; size: .; V: TRBV5-1
CDR3: CASSSGDTIYF; DNA: TGCGCCAGCAGCTCGGGAGACACCATATATTTT; D: .; J: TRBJ1-3; size: .; V: TRBV5-1
CDR3: CASSLGRAGGAGQYF; DNA: TGTGCCAGCAGCTTGGGCCGGGCAGGGGGCGCGGGGCAGTACTTC; D: TRBD1; J: TRBJ2-7; size: .; V: TRBV5-4
CDR3: CASSFIGQRNQPQHF; DNA: TGTGCCAGCAGTTTTATTGGACAGAGAAATCAGCCCCAGCATTTT; D: .; J: TRBJ1-5; size: .; V: TRBV28
CDR3: CASSLGGINEQFF; DNA: TGTGCCAGCAGTTTAGGAGGGATCAATGAGCAGTTCTTC; D: .; J: TRBJ2-1; size: .; V: TRBV12-3/TRBV12-4
CDR3: CASSQSGSQETQYF; DNA: TGCGCCAGCAGTCAATCCGGTTCACAAGAGACCCAGTACTTC; D: .; J: TRBJ2-5; size: .; V: TRBV23-1